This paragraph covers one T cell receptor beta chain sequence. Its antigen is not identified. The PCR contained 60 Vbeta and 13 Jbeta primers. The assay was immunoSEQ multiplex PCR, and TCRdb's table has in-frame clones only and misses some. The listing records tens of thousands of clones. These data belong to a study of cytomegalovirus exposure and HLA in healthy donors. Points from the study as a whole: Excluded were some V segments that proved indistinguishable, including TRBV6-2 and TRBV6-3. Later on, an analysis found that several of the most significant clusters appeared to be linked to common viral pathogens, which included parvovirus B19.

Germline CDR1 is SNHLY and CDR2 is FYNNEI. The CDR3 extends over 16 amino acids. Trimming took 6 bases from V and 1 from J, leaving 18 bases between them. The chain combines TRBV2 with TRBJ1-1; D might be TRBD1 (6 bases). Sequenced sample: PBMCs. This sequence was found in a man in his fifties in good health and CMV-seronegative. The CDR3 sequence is CASRPITGTGNTEAFF. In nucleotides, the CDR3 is TGTGCCAGCAGGCCAATCACAGGGACGGGGAACACTGAAGCTTTCTTT.